This T cell receptor beta chain was observed in a study of T cells expressing NK-cell markers. Overall study: CD3+CD56+NKG2C+, CD3+CD56+NKG2C- and CD3+CD56-NKG2C+ T cells, once sorted, supplied the TCR beta repertoires.

The CDR3 contains 14 residues. Germline V gene sequence: CDR1 ENHRY, CDR2 SYGVKD. Overall study findings and caveats: Expanded clones of NKG2C+ T cells had an unclear HCMV specificity.

What made the TCR beta cDNA was 5'RACE template switching with UMIs. TCRdb reprocessed the 5' RACE reads, keeping one entry per CDR3 protein, no DNA. Its table records 650 to 900 distinct CDR3 sequences. This clonotype is classed as medium-sized by frequency. As yet, its antigen is unknown. This chain uses TRBV10-3 with TRBJ1-5; TCRdb proposes TRBD1, but this gene call is untestable without DNA. This TCR derives from a man aged 18 to 69 in good health. Sequenced sample: blood T cells: a sorted CD56 or NKG2C T cell subset, CD4+ or CD8+ T cells, or bulk PBMC T cells (not recorded which). The CDR3 reads CAISTDRSGQPQHF.